This T cell receptor beta chain was sequenced in a study of T cells expressing NK-cell markers (TCRdb year 2020). Regarding the research as a whole: Three sorted T-cell subsets (CD3+CD56+NKG2C+, CD3+CD56+NKG2C- and CD3+CD56-NKG2C+) from fewer than 10 donors had their TCR beta-chain repertoires profiled. Seven of the eight sequenced donors were HCMV-seropositive and one was HCMV-seronegative. Randomly selected healthy volunteers, three men and five women, were used as the eight sequenced donors. Libraries were sequenced as 2 x 150 bp reads on Illumina HiSeq 2000/2500, MiSeq or NextSeq. Findings and caveats that apply to the study as a whole: Those dominant clonotypes were again the most abundant among CD3+CD56-NKG2C+ cells in several donors, at about 28.3-60.1%. In a handful of donors, the dominant CD3+CD56+NKG2C+ clonotypes were found to rank among the top 10 CD8+ clonotypes and to make up about 1.0-7.5% of CD8+ T cells. Whether the expanded NKG2C-expressing T cell clones were specific for HCMV antigens remained unclear.

Notes on this clonotype: The antigen it binds to is not known.

TCRdb names Illumina HiSeq 2000 as the instrument used. TCR beta cDNA libraries were made by 5'RACE template switching that added a universal primer site and unique molecular identifiers. Synthesis of cDNA was primed from the TCR beta constant segment and was followed by two consecutive PCR amplification steps. Regarding the original processing steps: MIGEC was used to demultiplex reads and group the reads by UMI, and MiTCR was used to assemble and quantify clonotypes. To exclude erroneous sequences, only TCR cDNA sequences supported by at least two reads were retained. The tcR package was used for downstream repertoire analysis, and clonotypes were matched across fractions by CDR3 nucleotide sequence plus V segment. VDJmatch was used to annotate antigen specificity against VDJdb, with one amino acid substitution in CDR3 permitted. The reads went through TCRdb reprocessing, and each CDR3 protein sequence gets one entry with no DNA. The authors' filters were not applied to this entry. This sample's table contains around 280,000 distinct CDR3 sequences. The top ten clonotypes cover around 0.4% of the sample.

HCMV serostatus was determined by detecting HCMV-specific IgG in serum with a commercial ELISA kit. Ficoll density gradient centrifugation was used to isolate peripheral blood mononuclear cells from blood. Taken from cysteine to phenylalanine, the CDR3 has 15 residues. DNA is not on record. This receptor was obtained from a man in his late teens or twenties in good health. Donor details come from another sample of the same person, matched by shared clones. The specimen sequenced was blood T cells: a sorted CD56 or NKG2C T cell subset, CD4+ or CD8+ T cells, or bulk PBMC T cells (not recorded which). The chain was built from TRBV12-3 or TRBV12-4 and TRBJ2-2. The CDR3 protein is CASSLDRALPGELFF.